A single T cell receptor (beta chain) is shown here with its context. These data belong to a study of control samples from healthy donors and cancer patients. TCRdb's copy holds only in-frame clones and misses some; the assay was immunoSEQ multiplex PCR. The top ten clones hold less than 2% of a sample with some 28,000 clones, about 87% of them seen once. V shed 3 bases and J 2 bases; nucleotides not matched to a gene: 3. This CDR3 has 15 residues. Germline V CDR1 and CDR2: MDHEN, SYDVKM. Sequencing input: PBMCs. The chain uses TRBV28 and TRBJ2-3; 9 nucleotides match TRBD2. The clonotype was recovered from a woman aged 40 to 50 with lung cancer. The chain's CDR3 is CASSFASGDTDTQYF. The CDR3 bases are TGTGCCAGCAGTTTTGCTAGCGGGGACACAGATACGCAGTATTTT.